These 8 T cell receptor beta chains originate from one sample sequenced in a study of memory CD4+ T cells and cytomegalovirus serostatus. The data were produced by immunoSEQ multiplex PCR, yet TCRdb's version contains in-frame clones alone and is incomplete. Found here are nearly 50,000 clones, around four fifths of them singletons; the top ten hold 0.6% to 0.95%. Single viable CD3+CD4+CD8-CD45RO+ cells were sorted as the memory CD4+ T cells. The sequenced material came from memory CD4+ T cells from blood. All receptors derive from an adult in good health and CMV-seronegative.

The chain carries TRBV5-5 and TRBJ2-7, with D maybe TRBD1 (6 bases). From germline, CDR1 is SGHKS and CDR2 YYEKEE (reference sequence). The CDR3 spans 17 residues. Between the trimmed V and J ends, which lost 4 bases and 1 base, there was a span of 21 bases. Written as DNA, the CDR3 is TGTGCCAGCAGCGCCCGATTACAGGGTTTCGGTTCCTACGAGCAGTACTTC. This sequence encodes CASSARLQGFGSYEQYF.

In the case of this clone: Within the sample, other DNA sequences also encode this same CDR3. The rearrangement uses TRBV5-1 and TRBJ1-1; D is unresolved. The CDR3 loop spans 13 amino acids. The germline V and J ends were trimmed by 2 bases and 1 base, with 6 bases remaining between them. Per germline, CDR1 SGHRS and CDR2 YFSETQ. The CDR3 DNA is TGCGCCAGCAGCTTAGAGGGGAACACTGAAGCTTTCTTT. It is translated as CASSLEGNTEAFF.

This clone was recorded only once. V gene TRBV4-1 combines with J gene TRBJ2-5; D gene uncertain. The germline CDR1 and CDR2 sequences are MGHRA and YSYEKL. The CDR3 is 15 residues long. V lost 1 base and J 5 bases, leaving 14 bases between the germline ends. CDR3 residues: CASSQVSRPEETQYF. CDR3 nucleotide sequence: TGCGCCAGCAGCCAAGTTAGCCGCCCCGAGGAGACCCAGTACTTC.

The chain joins TRBV19 to TRBJ1-5; perhaps TRBD1 as D (5 bases). The V end lost 6 bases, the J end lost 2 bases, and 14 bases lay between the germline ends. CDR1 and CDR2 (germline): LNHDA, SQIVND (reference sequence). This CDR3 region has 15 residues. CDR3 sequence (DNA): TGTGCCAGTAGCCTCGGGGGAGGGGGCAATCAGCCCCAGCATTTT. As protein: CASSLGGGGNQPQHF. The full variable domain, rest sourced from reference TRBV19 and TRBJ1-5, is DGGITQSPKYLFRKEGQNVTLSCEQNLNHDAMYWYRQDPGQGLRLIYYSQIVNDFQKGDIAEGYSVSREKKESFPLTVTSAQKNPTAFYLCASSLGGGGNQPQHFGDGTRLSIL.

The chain couples TRBV25-1 to TRBJ2-7, with a tentative D call TRBD1 (6 bases). Germline V gives CDR1 MGHDK, CDR2 SYGVNS. The germline V and J ends were trimmed by 1 base and 2 bases, with 18 bases remaining between them. The CDR3 runs 17 residues. CDR3 region: CASSESKTGHRTYEQYF. CDR3 DNA sequence: TGTGCCAGCAGTGAATCAAAGACGGGACACCGAACCTACGAGCAGTACTTC.

V usage is TRBV27 and J usage is TRBJ1-6, with TRBD1 matching over 7 bases. V lost 4 bases to trimming and J lost 10 bases; unmatched junction nucleotides: 10. Germline CDR1 MNHEY, CDR2 SMNVEV (reference sequence). The CDR3 has 15 residues. The CDR3, as DNA: TGTGCCAGCAGTTCCTCGACAGGGATCCGGTCACCCCTCCACTTT. Encoded protein: CASSSSTGIRSPLHF.

The V and J genes are TRBV10-3 and TRBJ1-4; 8 bases agree with TRBD1. V gave up 3 bases and J gave up 8 bases; unmatched junction bases: 5. The CDR3 is made up of 14 amino acids. CDR1 is ENHRY, CDR2 SYGVKD, per germline. CDR3 region: CAISEMQGAEKLFF. The CDR3 DNA sequence: TGTGCCATCAGTGAAATGCAGGGGGCCGAAAAACTGTTTTTT.

The V gene is TRBV4-1, the J gene TRBJ2-1, with TRBD2 matching 15 bases. With 4 bases clipped from V and 4 bases from J, the junction kept 2 bases outside the gene matches. CDR3 length: 16 residues. Germline V gene sequence: CDR1 MGHRA, CDR2 YSYEKL. The DNA of the CDR3 is TGCGCCAGCAGCCGGGGACTAGCGGGAGGTTACAATGAGCAGTTCTTC. Translated: CASSRGLAGGYNEQFF.